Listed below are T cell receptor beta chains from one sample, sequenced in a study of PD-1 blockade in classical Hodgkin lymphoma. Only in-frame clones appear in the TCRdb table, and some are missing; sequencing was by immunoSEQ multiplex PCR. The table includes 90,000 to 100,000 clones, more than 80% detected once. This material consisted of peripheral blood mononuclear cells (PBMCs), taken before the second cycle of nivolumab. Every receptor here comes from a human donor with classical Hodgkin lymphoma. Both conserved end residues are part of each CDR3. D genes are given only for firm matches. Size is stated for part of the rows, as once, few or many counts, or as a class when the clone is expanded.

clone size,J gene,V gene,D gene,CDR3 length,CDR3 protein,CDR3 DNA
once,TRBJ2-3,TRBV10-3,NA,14,CAISESKQGGTQYF,TGTGCCATCAGTGAGTCGAAACAGGGCGGCACGCAGTATTTT
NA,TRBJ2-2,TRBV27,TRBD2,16,CASSGLAGVSTGELFF,TGTGCCAGCTCGGGACTAGCGGGAGTGAGCACCGGGGAGCTGTTTTTT
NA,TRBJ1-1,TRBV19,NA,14,CASSIDLRISEAFF,TGTGCCAGTAGTATAGATCTAAGGATCTCGGAAGCTTTCTTT
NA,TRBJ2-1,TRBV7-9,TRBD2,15,CASSAAGTSGSRQFF,TGTGCCAGCAGCGCCGCGGGGACTAGCGGGAGCCGGCAGTTCTTC
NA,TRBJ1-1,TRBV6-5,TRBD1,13,CASRQGSITEAFF,TGTGCCAGCAGACAGGGGTCGATCACTGAAGCTTTCTTT
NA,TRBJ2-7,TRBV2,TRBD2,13,CATTGGTDYEQYF,TGTGCCACCACGGGGGGTACAGACTACGAGCAGTACTTC
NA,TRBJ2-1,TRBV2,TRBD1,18,CASSEGKGAIEAYNEQFF,TGTGCCAGCAGTGAAGGAAAGGGGGCGATTGAAGCTTACAATGAGCAGTTCTTC
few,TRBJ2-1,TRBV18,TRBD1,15,CASSPFRGQFNEQFF,TGTGCCAGCTCCCCCTTTAGGGGACAGTTCAATGAGCAGTTCTTC
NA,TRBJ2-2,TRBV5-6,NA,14,CASSLVGNTGELFF,TGTGCCAGCAGCTTGGTAGGGAACACCGGGGAGCTGTTTTTT
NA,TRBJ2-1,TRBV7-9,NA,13,CASDPISYNEQFF,TGTGCCTCGGACCCAATCTCCTACAATGAGCAGTTCTTC
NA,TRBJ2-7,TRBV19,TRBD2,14,CASVAGTSVYEQYF,TGTGCCAGCGTGGCCGGGACTAGCGTCTACGAGCAGTACTTC
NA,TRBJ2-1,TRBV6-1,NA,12,CASSAPPFRQFF,TGTGCCAGCAGTGCCCCACCCTTTAGGCAGTTCTTC
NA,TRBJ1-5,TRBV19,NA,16,CASLSGRGGEGQPQHF,TGTGCCAGCCTATCCGGGCGAGGGGGAGAGGGTCAGCCCCAGCATTTT
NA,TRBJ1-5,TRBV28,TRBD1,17,CASSNVPGGYSNQPQHF,TGTGCCAGCAGTAACGTACCAGGGGGCTATAGCAATCAGCCCCAGCATTTT
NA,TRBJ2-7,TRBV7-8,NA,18,CASTYGAAFLRSSYEQYF,TGTGCCAGCACCTACGGGGCAGCGTTCTTACGTAGCTCCTACGAGCAGTACTTC
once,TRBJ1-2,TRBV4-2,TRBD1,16,CASSQGAGQGDTGYTF,TGTGCCAGCAGCCAAGGAGCCGGACAGGGTGATACTGGCTACACCTTC
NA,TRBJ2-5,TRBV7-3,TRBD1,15,CASSPKGTGEETQYF,TGTGCCAGCAGCCCCAAGGGGACAGGGGAAGAGACCCAGTACTTC
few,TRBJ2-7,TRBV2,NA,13,CASSDEVGGEQYF,TGTGCCAGCAGTGATGAGGTAGGGGGAGAGCAGTACTTC
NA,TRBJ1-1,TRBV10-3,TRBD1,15,CAISDSGGLNTEAFF,TGTGCCATCAGTGATTCAGGGGGCCTGAACACTGAAGCTTTCTTT
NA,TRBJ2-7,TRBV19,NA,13,CASSPEGEYEQYF,TGTGCCAGTAGTCCGGAAGGGGAATACGAGCAGTACTTC
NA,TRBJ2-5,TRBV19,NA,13,CASSYTGQETQYF,TGTGCCAGTAGTTATACGGGCCAAGAGACCCAGTACTTC
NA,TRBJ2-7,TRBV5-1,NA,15,CASSQGGGSVYEQYF,TGCGCCAGCAGCCAAGGGGGGGGATCGGTTTACGAGCAGTACTTC
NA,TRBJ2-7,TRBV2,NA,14,CATSGGTGSYEQYF,TGTGCCACCTCGGGGGGGACAGGGTCCTACGAGCAGTACTTC
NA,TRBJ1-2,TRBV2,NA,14,CASRGGRDGYGYTF,TGTGCCAGCAGGGGGGGCAGGGACGGCTATGGCTACACCTTC
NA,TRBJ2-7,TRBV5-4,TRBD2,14,CASSLASGTNEQYF,TGTGCCAGCAGCTTGGCCAGCGGGACTAACGAGCAGTACTTC
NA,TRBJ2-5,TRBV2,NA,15,CASSDGQALVETQYF,TGTGCCAGCAGTGACGGTCAGGCCCTAGTCGAGACCCAGTACTTC
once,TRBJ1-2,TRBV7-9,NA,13,CASSLDSLRGYTF,TGTGCCAGCAGCTTAGATTCCCTTCGTGGCTACACCTTC
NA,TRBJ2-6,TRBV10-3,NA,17,CAISELTGQSGANVLTF,TGTGCCATCAGTGAACTTACGGGGCAAAGCGGGGCCAACGTCCTGACTTTC
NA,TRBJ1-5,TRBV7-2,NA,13,CASRRDSNQPQHF,TGTGCCAGCAGACGTGACAGCAATCAGCCCCAGCATTTT
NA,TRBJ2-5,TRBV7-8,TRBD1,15,CASSLGGTAQETQYF,TGTGCCAGCAGCTTAGGTGGGACAGCTCAAGAGACCCAGTACTTC
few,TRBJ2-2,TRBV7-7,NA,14,CASSLTSRTGELFF,TGTGCCAGCAGCTTAACTAGTCGCACCGGGGAGCTGTTTTTT
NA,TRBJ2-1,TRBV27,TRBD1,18,CASSLSPRGQGFYNEQFF,TGTGCCAGCAGTTTATCCCCCCGGGGACAGGGGTTCTACAATGAGCAGTTCTTC
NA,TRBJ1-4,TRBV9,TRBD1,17,CASSVDPPRTGSEKLFF,TGTGCCAGCAGCGTAGACCCCCCCCGGACAGGGTCTGAAAAACTGTTTTTT
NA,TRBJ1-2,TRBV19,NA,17,CASSPQGHGPLSYGYTF,TGTGCCAGTAGTCCACAGGGACACGGCCCACTGAGCTATGGCTACACCTTC
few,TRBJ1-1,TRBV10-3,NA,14,CAISPDSMNTEAFF,TGTGCCATCAGTCCGGACAGCATGAACACTGAAGCTTTCTTT
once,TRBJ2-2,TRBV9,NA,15,CASSEGNRRTGELFF,TGTGCCAGCAGCGAGGGGAACCGGCGCACCGGGGAGCTGTTTTTT
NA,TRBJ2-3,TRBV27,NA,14,CASSLSRRTDTQYF,TGTGCCAGCAGTTTATCCCGCCGGACAGATACGCAGTATTTT
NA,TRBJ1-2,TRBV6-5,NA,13,CASKRGEGFGYTF,TGTGCCAGCAAACGAGGGGAAGGGTTTGGCTACACCTTC
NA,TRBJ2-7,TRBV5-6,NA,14,CASSIQLPPHEQYF,TGTGCCAGCAGCATCCAACTACCACCTCACGAGCAGTACTTC
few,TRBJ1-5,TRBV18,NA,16,CASSPLGVAGNQPQHF,TGTGCCAGCTCACCTTTGGGGGTTGCGGGCAATCAGCCCCAGCATTTT
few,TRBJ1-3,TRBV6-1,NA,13,CATQTDSGNTIYF,TGTGCCACCCAGACAGACTCTGGAAACACCATATATTTT
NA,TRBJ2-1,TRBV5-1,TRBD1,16,CASRTRTGGSYNEQFF,TGCGCCAGCAGGACCCGCACAGGGGGCTCCTACAATGAGCAGTTCTTC
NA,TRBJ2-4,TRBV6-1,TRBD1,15,CASSEETGGSNIQYF,TGTGCCAGCAGTGAAGAGACAGGGGGCAGCAACATTCAGTACTTC
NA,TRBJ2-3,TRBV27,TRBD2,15,CASTLSGRAADTQYF,TGTGCCAGCACCCTTAGCGGGAGGGCCGCAGATACGCAGTATTTT
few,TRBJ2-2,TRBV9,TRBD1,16,CASSVTGTGVFGELFF,TGTGCCAGCAGCGTTACCGGGACAGGGGTTTTCGGGGAGCTGTTTTTT
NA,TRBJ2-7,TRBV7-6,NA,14,CASSPGQGGYEQYF,TGTGCCAGCAGCCCTGGACAGGGAGGGTACGAGCAGTACTTC
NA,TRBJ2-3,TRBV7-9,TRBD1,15,CASSLYQGAADTQYF,TGTGCCAGCAGCTTATACCAGGGGGCGGCAGATACGCAGTATTTT
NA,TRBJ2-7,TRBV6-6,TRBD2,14,CASTLAGAPYEQYF,TGTGCCAGTACACTAGCGGGAGCGCCCTACGAGCAGTACTTC
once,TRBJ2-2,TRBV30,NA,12,CAWSVPTGELFF,TGTGCCTGGAGTGTACCCACCGGGGAGCTGTTTTTT
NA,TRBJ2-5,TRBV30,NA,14,CAWAALVGRETQYF,TGTGCCTGGGCCGCCTTGGTTGGGCGAGAGACCCAGTACTTC
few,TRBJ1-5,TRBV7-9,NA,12,CASSSDNQPQHF,TGTGCCAGCAGCTCAGACAATCAGCCCCAGCATTTT
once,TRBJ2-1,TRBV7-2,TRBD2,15,CASSLSAGGYNEQFF,TGTGCCAGCAGCTTAAGCGCGGGAGGGTACAATGAGCAGTTCTTC
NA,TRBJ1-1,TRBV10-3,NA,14,CAIRETALNTEAFF,TGTGCCATCAGGGAAACAGCGTTGAACACTGAAGCTTTCTTT
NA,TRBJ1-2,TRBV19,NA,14,CASRSGGGLWGYTF,TGTGCCAGTAGGAGCGGCGGAGGTCTATGGGGCTACACCTTC
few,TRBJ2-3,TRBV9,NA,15,CASSEQESSTDTQYF,TGTGCCAGCAGCGAGCAGGAGTCTAGCACAGATACGCAGTATTTT
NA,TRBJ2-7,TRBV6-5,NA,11,CASSPSYEQYF,TGTGCCAGCAGTCCGAGCTACGAGCAGTACTTC
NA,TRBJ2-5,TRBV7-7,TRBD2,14,CASSLGTSGETQYF,TGTGCCAGCAGCTTGGGGACTAGCGGAGAGACCCAGTACTTC